Listed below are T cell receptor beta chains from one sample, sequenced in a study of OX40 agonist ivuxolimab in advanced cancers. Profiled with immunoSEQ multiplex PCR; TCRdb holds only in-frame clones, not every one. The repertoire holds tens of thousands of clones, with about 90% as singletons. The specimen was CD4+ or CD8+ T cells sorted from blood, collected in a trial of the OX40 agonist ivuxolimab. All receptors come from an adult with an advanced solid tumor such as melanoma, head and neck, liver or kidney cancer. CDR3s include the opening cysteine and the closing phenylalanine or tryptophan. Each record gives: V gene, J gene, D gene, clone size, CDR3 DNA, CDR3 protein. D genes are given only for firm matches. The size entry is marked missing in some rows and otherwise reads once, few, many or a size class.

>TRBV19|TRBJ2-1|TRBD2|.
TGTGCCAGTAGTTTCCCCCCCCGGACTAGCGGGAAGAATGAGCAGTTCTTC
CASSFPPRTSGKNEQFF
>TRBV25-1|TRBJ2-5|.|.
TGTGCCAGCAGTGTAGGGGAGACCCAGTACTTC
CASSVGETQYF
>TRBV28|TRBJ2-7|TRBD2|.
TGTGCCAGCAGTTACGGAAGGACTAGCGGGAGATATAGCGACTACGAGCAGTACTTC
CASSYGRTSGRYSDYEQYF
>TRBV5-6|TRBJ2-1|TRBD2|.
TGTGCCAGCAGCACCCTAGCGGGGGGGCCCTGGAATGAGCAGTTCTTC
CASSTLAGGPWNEQFF
>TRBV19|TRBJ2-7|.|.
TGTGCCAGTAGTAAATCAACCGCGGTAGGGTCCTACGAGCAGTACTTC
CASSKSTAVGSYEQYF
>TRBV15|TRBJ2-5|TRBD2|.
TGTGCCACCAGCAGACTCAGGAAGCGGGAGCTAAGCGAGACCCAGTACTTC
CATSRLRKRELSETQYF
>TRBV19|TRBJ2-1|TRBD2|.
TGTGCCAGTAGTATCCTCCTAGCGGGAGGGGGGCCGGATGAGCAGTTCTTC
CASSILLAGGGPDEQFF
>TRBV5-5|TRBJ1-6|.|.
TGTGCCAGCAGCTTGGAGTTTCGGAGAGGGACCAATAATTCACCCCTCCACTTT
CASSLEFRRGTNNSPLHF
>TRBV19|TRBJ1-2|TRBD1|once
TGTGCCAGTAGTGGGACCGGGACAGGGGGCGTTGGCTACACCTTC
CASSGTGTGGVGYTF
>TRBV7-9|TRBJ1-2|TRBD1|.
TGTGCCAGCAGTTTTGACAGGGGGGAAGGCTACACCTTC
CASSFDRGEGYTF
>TRBV5-4|TRBJ1-4|.|once
TGTGCCAGCAGCCTCCAGGCTGGTGGTGAAAAACTGTTTTTT
CASSLQAGGEKLFF
>TRBV6-1|TRBJ1-1|.|once
TGTGCCAGCAGTGACAGGGTTAACACTGAAGCTTTCTTT
CASSDRVNTEAFF
>TRBV5-1|TRBJ2-1|TRBD1|.
TGCGCCAGCAGCCCGAGACAGGGTAATGGTGAGCAGTTCTTC
CASSPRQGNGEQFF
>TRBV6-6|TRBJ2-5|.|.
TGTGCCAGCAGTACTCAAGAGACCCAGTACTTC
CASSTQETQYF
>TRBV28|TRBJ2-1|.|.
TGTGCCAGCAGTTTACTGAGTGGGGAACACAATGAGCAGTTCTTC
CASSLLSGEHNEQFF
>TRBV11-3|TRBJ2-7|.|.
TGTGCCAGCAGCTCAGGACCCTACGAGCAGTACTTC
CASSSGPYEQYF
>TRBV18|TRBJ2-1|TRBD2|.
TGTGCCAGCTCACCACCGGGACTAGCGGGGGGCAGCTCCTACAATGAGCAGTTCTTC
CASSPPGLAGGSSYNEQFF
>TRBV7-8|TRBJ2-7|TRBD2|.
TGTGCCAGCAGCTCCAGCGGGAGGGCGCACGAGCAGTACTTC
CASSSSGRAHEQYF
>TRBV28|TRBJ2-1|TRBD2|.
TGTGCCAGCAGTACCGGGACTAGTATCCATGAGCAGTTCTTC
CASSTGTSIHEQFF
>TRBV5-1|TRBJ2-5|.|.
TGCGCCAGCAGCTTGGTACCCCCATCTACACAGGGTTGGGAGACCCAGTACTTC
CASSLVPPSTQGWETQYF
>TRBV27|TRBJ1-4|.|.
TGTGCCAGCAGTGCCCAGGGCCCCCCTAATGAAAAACTGTTTTTT
CASSAQGPPNEKLFF
>TRBV7-2|TRBJ2-3|TRBD2|.
TGTGCCAGCAGCCCCCGTCCTAGCGGGAGGGCCCATGATACGCAGTATTTT
CASSPRPSGRAHDTQYF
>TRBV6-5|TRBJ1-2|.|once
TGTGCCAGCGTACCGCAGGGAGGCGACTATGGCTACACCTTC
CASVPQGGDYGYTF
>TRBV6-1|TRBJ2-6|.|.
TGTGCCAGCAGAGAGGGGTCTGGGGCCAACGTCCTGACTTTC
CASREGSGANVLTF
>TRBV11-2|TRBJ2-7|TRBD2|few
TGTGCCAGCAGCCGGGGGCTAGCGGGAGGGTACGAGCAGTACTTC
CASSRGLAGGYEQYF
>TRBV28|TRBJ2-3|.|.
TGTGCCAGCAGTTCCCCCCTTACGCAGTATTTT
CASSSPLTQYF
>TRBV11-3|TRBJ1-1|.|.
TGTGCCAGCAACCCCTCTGGGGGGTTGAACACTGAAGCTTTCTTT
CASNPSGGLNTEAFF
>TRBV11-3|TRBJ1-1|.|.
TGTGCCAGCAGCTTAGATCGCAGGGATGAAGCTTTCTTT
CASSLDRRDEAFF
>TRBV6-5|TRBJ2-5|.|.
TGTGCCAGCAGTTACTTCAGGACGATGGAGACCCAGTACTTC
CASSYFRTMETQYF
>TRBV2|TRBJ2-3|.|.
TGTGCCAGCAGCCCTCACGATACGCAGTATTTT
CASSPHDTQYF
>TRBV29-1|TRBJ2-7|.|.
TGCAGCGTTGAATGGCGGAATGAGCAGTACTTC
CSVEWRNEQYF
>TRBV28|TRBJ1-2|.|.
TGTGCCAGCGGAGAGACACTACACCGGGGTGGCTACACCTTC
CASGETLHRGGYTF
>TRBV10-3|TRBJ2-7|.|.
TGTGCCATCAGTGAGGGAGACAAAGACTCCTACGAGCAGTACTTC
CAISEGDKDSYEQYF
>TRBV2|TRBJ2-2|TRBD1|.
TGTGCCAGCAGTGGGGGACAGGGAGGCACCGGGGAGCTGTTTTTT
CASSGGQGGTGELFF
>TRBV28|TRBJ2-5|.|.
TGTGCCCTCACTGGGGCCGGGTTGGAGACCCAGTACTTC
CALTGAGLETQYF
>TRBV7-2|TRBJ2-7|.|.
TGTGCCAGCAGCCTCGGGGGATTGAGCTCCTACGAGCAGTACTTC
CASSLGGLSSYEQYF
>TRBV18|TRBJ1-1|.|.
TGTGCCAGCTCACCCGACGGGGGGGGTAGAGCTTTCTTT
CASSPDGGGRAFF
>TRBV29-1|TRBJ1-2|TRBD1|.
TGCAGCGTGGGGGACAGGAACTATGGCTACACCTTC
CSVGDRNYGYTF
>TRBV5-1|TRBJ2-2|.|once
TGCGCCAGTAATCAAATTAGTGGGGCGAACACCGGGGAGCTGTTTTTT
CASNQISGANTGELFF
>TRBV5-1|TRBJ2-5|.|.
TGCGCCAGCAGAAGGGAGGAGACCCAGTACTTC
CASRREETQYF
>TRBV7-9|TRBJ1-2|.|few
TGTGCCAGCAGCCCTGGGGATGGCTACACCTTC
CASSPGDGYTF
>TRBV21-1|TRBJ1-2|.|.
TGTGCCAGCATCCCGGGACAGGGTCACTATGGCTACACCTTC
CASIPGQGHYGYTF
>TRBV2|TRBJ2-5|TRBD2|.
TGTGCCAGCAGTTCCGGACTAGCGGGGGGGCCAGAGACCCAGTACTTC
CASSSGLAGGPETQYF
>TRBV28|TRBJ2-7|TRBD1|.
TGTGCCAGCAGTTCCACCGGGACAGGGGGCTACGAGCAGTACTTC
CASSSTGTGGYEQYF
>TRBV23-1|TRBJ1-5|.|once
TGCGCCAGCAGTCAATTTCGGGAAGGGACGAGGCAGCCCCAGCATTTT
CASSQFREGTRQPQHF
>TRBV11-2|TRBJ2-7|TRBD2|.
TGTGCCAGCAGCCCCCAAGCGGGGGGGACGTACGAGCAGTACTTC
CASSPQAGGTYEQYF
>TRBV5-1|TRBJ2-1|.|.
TGCGCCAGCAGCCCCAACACAGGGTTTGGGGACAATGAGCAGTTCTTC
CASSPNTGFGDNEQFF
>TRBV28|TRBJ2-5|.|.
TGTGCCAGCAGTTCCGGGCAGGAGACCCAGTACTTC
CASSSGQETQYF
>TRBV5-4|TRBJ2-1|.|.
TGTGCCAGCAGCTTGGATCTCAGGGTAGAGAACAATGAGCAGTTCTTC
CASSLDLRVENNEQFF
>TRBV2|TRBJ1-2|.|.
TGTGCCAGCAGTGTAAGGGGCAGGGGAGGTGGCTACACCTTC
CASSVRGRGGGYTF
>TRBV4-2|TRBJ1-2|TRBD1|.
TGTGCCAGCAGCCAACCACAGGGGGCTACTTATGGCTACACCTTC
CASSQPQGATYGYTF
>TRBV12-5|TRBJ2-3|.|.
TGTGCTAGTGGTTTGCTCTTCGGGGATACGCAGTATTTT
CASGLLFGDTQYF
>TRBV7-9|TRBJ2-1|.|.
TGTGCCAGCAGCCCGAGTGGAGGTGGAGGCAATGAGCAGTTCTTC
CASSPSGGGGNEQFF
>TRBV10-3|TRBJ2-5|TRBD1|.
TGTGCCATCAGTCATGGACAGGTACCCCAAGAGACCCAGTACTTC
CAISHGQVPQETQYF
>TRBV10-3|TRBJ2-2|TRBD1|.
TGTGCCATCAGTGAGACAGGGGGCGGGAACACCGGGGAGCTGTTTTTT
CAISETGGGNTGELFF
>TRBV5-5|TRBJ2-5|.|once
TGTGCCAGCAGCGGGTCAGAGACCCAGTACTTC
CASSGSETQYF
>TRBV11-3|TRBJ1-3|.|.
TGTGCCAGCAGCTTAGGGGCCGCCGGAAACACCATATATTTT
CASSLGAAGNTIYF
>TRBV19|TRBJ1-5|.|.
TGTGCCAGTACGGTTAAGGGCTATGGGCAGCCCCAGCATTTT
CASTVKGYGQPQHF